A selection of T cell receptor beta chains follows, all from one sample in a study of CD8+CD57+ T cells in acquired aplastic anemia. TCRdb recomputed calls from the reads with MiXCR, one row per CDR3 protein. The sample includes some 160,000 distinct CDR3 sequences, 40% to 50% of them seen just once. Sequencing used sorted CD4+, CD8+, or CD8+CD57+ T cells (not recorded which) from PBMCs. The receptors here all came from a human donor with aplastic anemia. Each CDR3 is given with its conserved first and last residue. A D gene is named only where the DNA matches it firmly. For some rows the clone size is stated as once, few or many, or as a class when expanded; others skip it.

D	V	J	size	CDR3	DNA
NA	TRBV14	TRBJ2-5	many	CASSRQETQYF	TGTGCCAGCAGCCGGCAAGAGACCCAGTACTTC
NA	TRBV29-1	TRBJ1-1	many	CSAPSDGVNTEAFF	TGCAGCGCCCCGAGTGATGGAGTGAACACTGAAGCTTTCTTT
NA	TRBV7-9	TRBJ2-7	once	CASSRDGNYEQYF	TGTGCCAGCAGTCGCGACGGGAACTACGAGCAGTACTTC
TRBD2	TRBV4-3	TRBJ2-7	many	CASSQDKASGIGLYEQYF	TGCGCCAGCAGCCAAGATAAGGCTAGCGGGATAGGTCTCTACGAGCAGTACTTC
NA	TRBV2	TRBJ1-1	many	CASSDPPLNTEAFF	TGTGCCAGCAGTGACCCCCCGCTAAACACTGAAGCTTTCTTT
NA	TRBV7-9	TRBJ2-5	NA	CASSSRTKETQYF	TGTGCCAGCAGCTCGCGGACAAAAGAGACCCAGTACTTC
NA	TRBV20-1	TRBJ2-6	many	CSADTSSGANVLTF	TGCAGTGCAGATACTAGCTCTGGGGCCAACGTCCTGACTTTC
NA	TRBV20-1	TRBJ2-1	NA	CGARDLKQNNEQFF	TGCGGTGCTAGAGACTTAAAACAAAACAATGAGCAGTTCTTC
TRBD1	TRBV6-1	TRBJ2-7	NA	CASRAGGTEQYF	TGTGCCTCCAGGGCAGGGGGAACCGAGCAGTACTTC
NA	TRBV2	TRBJ1-1	many	CASSEALVGPGNTEAFF	TGTGCCAGCAGTGAAGCGCTTGTCGGTCCAGGGAACACTGAAGCTTTCTTT
TRBD2	TRBV7-2	TRBJ2-3	NA	CASSLAGTKGPDTQYF	TGTGCCAGCAGCTTAGCCGGGACTAAGGGCCCAGATACGCAGTATTTT
TRBD1	TRBV20-1	TRBJ1-5	NA	CSARLFGTGGKSNQPQHF	TGCAGTGCTAGATTGTTCGGGACAGGGGGCAAAAGCAATCAGCCCCAGCATTTT
NA	TRBV29-1	TRBJ1-1	once	CSVAPSGSNTEAFF	TGCAGCGTTGCGCCGTCCGGATCGAACACTGAAGCTTTCTTT
NA	TRBV30	TRBJ1-1	many	CARRGLSEAFF	TGTGCCCGACGGGGTTTATCTGAAGCTTTCTTT
TRBD2	TRBV30	TRBJ2-5	NA	CAWSSGRLNEQYF	TGTGCCTGGAGTAGCGGGAGGTTGAATGAGCAGTACTTC
NA	TRBV27	TRBJ1-5	few	CASSLVRDKNQPQHF	TGTGCCAGCAGTTTGGTTCGGGACAAGAATCAGCCCCAGCATTTT
NA	TRBV11-3	TRBJ2-2	NA	CASSRNRDTGELFF	TGTGCCAGCAGCCGTAACAGGGATACCGGGGAGCTGTTTTTT
TRBD2	TRBV10-3	TRBJ2-7	many	CAISELLAGGYEQYF	TGTGCCATCAGTGAGTTACTAGCGGGGGGCTACGAGCAGTACTTC
TRBD1	TRBV9	TRBJ1-6	NA	CASSVEGQLTAPLHF	TGTGCCAGCAGCGTAGAGGGACAGCTAACTGCACCCCTCCACTTT
NA	TRBV7-9	TRBJ2-3	NA	CATGTQYTQYF	TGTGCCACCGGGACGCAGTATACGCAGTATTTT
NA	TRBV7-8	TRBJ2-1	NA	CASSLVGFGNEQFF	TGTGCCAGCAGCTTAGTGGGATTTGGGAATGAGCAGTTCTTC
TRBD1	TRBV9	TRBJ1-1	NA	CASSLVGGGRDEAFF	TGTGCCAGCAGCTTAGTTGGAGGGGGCAGGGATGAAGCTTTCTTT
NA	TRBV5-8	TRBJ1-2	NA	CASSPGWDNYGYTF	TGTGCCAGCAGCCCCGGGTGGGATAACTATGGCTACACCTTC
TRBD1	TRBV11-2	TRBJ1-6	NA	CASSFGTGWSNSPLHF	TGTGCCAGCAGCTTCGGGACAGGGTGGTCAAATTCACCCCTCCACTTT
NA	TRBV15	TRBJ1-5	once	CATSPLLRGGQPQHF	TGTGCCACCAGCCCACTCCTAAGGGGGGGTCAGCCCCAGCATTTT
TRBD1	TRBV5-5	TRBJ2-7	NA	CASSPSGTGGRDEQYF	TGTGCCAGCAGCCCTTCCGGGACAGGGGGACGGGACGAGCAGTACTTC
TRBD2	TRBV11-1	TRBJ2-5	many	CASSLARGGTLQETQYF	TGTGCCAGCAGCTTAGCGCGCGGGGGGACCTTACAAGAGACCCAGTACTTC
NA	TRBV7-6	TRBJ1-1	NA	CASRSLNTEAFF	TGTGCCAGCAGGTCACTGAACACTGAAGCTTTCTTT
TRBD2	TRBV20-1	TRBJ2-7	NA	CSAGASGRASGEQYF	TGCAGTGCTGGGGCTAGCGGGAGGGCGTCGGGGGAGCAGTACTTC
TRBD2	TRBV15	TRBJ2-7	NA	CATSPPARESSYEQYF	TGTGCCACCAGCCCCCCGGCGCGGGAGAGCTCCTACGAGCAGTACTTC
NA	TRBV5-1	TRBJ2-5	many	CASSPRQVETQYF	TGCGCCAGCAGCCCCCGACAGGTAGAGACCCAGTACTTC
NA	TRBV4-3	TRBJ2-1	NA	CASSQDIESSYNEQFF	TGCGCCAGCAGCCAAGATATAGAGAGCTCCTACAATGAGCAGTTCTTC
NA	TRBV25-1	TRBJ1-5	NA	CASSEYSGQPQHF	TGTGCCAGCAGTGAATATAGCGGTCAGCCCCAGCATTTT
TRBD2	TRBV10-3	TRBJ2-3	NA	CATMIWAGGTDTQYF	TGTGCCACCATGATCTGGGCGGGGGGAACAGATACGCAGTATTTT
NA	TRBV11-2	TRBJ1-1	many	CASRGASAEAFF	TGTGCCAGCCGGGGGGCGTCGGCTGAAGCTTTCTTT
NA	TRBV7-9	TRBJ2-3	few	CASSEAGEDTQYF	TGTGCCAGCAGCGAGGCAGGGGAAGATACGCAGTATTTT
NA	TRBV19	TRBJ1-6	NA	CASSMSSPTSPLHF	TGTGCCAGTAGTATGTCGTCGCCAACTTCACCCCTCCACTTT
NA	TRBV20-1	TRBJ2-7	many	CSAPSGGTAAYEQYF	TGCAGTGCTCCAAGTGGGGGCACCGCTGCCTACGAGCAGTACTTC